These T cell receptor beta chains were read from a single sample in a study of vaccination effects on CD4 cells after COVID-19. These receptors have no identified antigens. Here immunoSEQ multiplex PCR was the method, and the copy in TCRdb shows in-frame clones only, minus some. The data hold about 38,000 clones, with about 80% observed a single time. The source was CD4+ T cells from PBMCs cultured with HCoV-NL63 spike peptides, collected after COVID-19 vaccination. All receptors derive from a human donor who received a COVID-19 vaccine. Some clones in this sample may be carry-over from other donors' samples. Both conserved end residues are trimmed from each CDR3. Only some rows state a clone size, as once, few, many or a class for expanded clones.

clone_size v_call cdr3_aa
NA TRBV5-1 ASSLAGLSNQPQH
NA TRBV6-2/TRBV6-3 ASSRGQGRANYGYT
NA TRBV18 ASSPTGRDYGYT
NA TRBV3-1/TRBV3-2 ASSPNPQGNIQY
once TRBV5-1 ASSFTGAHNQPQH
NA TRBV5-1 ASSLGYGYT
NA TRBV5-6 ASIRLNTGELF
NA TRBV24-1 ATQPDSYNEQF
NA TRBV29-1 STKQGGTETQY
NA TRBV4-1 ASSGTSHQPQH
NA TRBV10-3 AISGAGDTGELF
NA TRBV6-6 ASSTRFDSPLH
NA TRBV3-1/TRBV3-2 ASSQDHSGGLKEAF
NA TRBV6-1 ASSEGLARETQY
NA TRBV7-8 ASSMSGGRGTDTQY
once TRBV5-1 ASSWDRGSYNEQF
NA TRBV5-5 ASSFDGNYGYT
few TRBV9 ASSALQGEDSPLH
NA TRBV7-9 ASSSVNSPLH
NA TRBV29-1 SVEGGTGLYGYT
NA TRBV2 ASSARPGSPNYGYT
NA TRBV5-1 ASRLGGETQY
NA TRBV4-1 ASSQARAGLANNEQF
NA TRBV6-6 ASSPGQGDSPLH
NA TRBV24-1 ATSVADQETQY
NA TRBV14 ASSQGGAVNTGELF
NA TRBV9 ASSVNVLTTGELF
NA TRBV18 ASSPLSAGVYNEQF
NA TRBV6-1 ASSEVLGGTGGARSGYT
NA TRBV7-9 ASSYPASGLGEKLF
NA TRBV19 ASSIQAYQPQH
NA TRBV30 AGGLAGGRDTQY
once TRBV30 AGGTVNSPLH
NA TRBV24-1 AKRQKGGYT
NA TRBV30 AWSGVSLETQY
once TRBV7-8 ASSLTGGSGGYT
NA TRBV5-1 ASSAVRGQEKLF
NA TRBV5-1 ASSLGGAGVETQY
NA TRBV20-1 SASRGGLYNEQF
NA TRBV30 AWKRGAGDYGYT
NA TRBV7-9 ASSQDRENEKLF
NA TRBV5-1 ASSSSGGRDTQY
once TRBV30 AWSAPTGGNYGYT
NA TRBV2 ASSVSQGPSGYT
once TRBV12-3/TRBV12-4 ASRETGPGELF
NA TRBV12-3/TRBV12-4 ASSGQGTGTQY
NA TRBV5-1 ASSSGAGGQETQY
NA TRBV7-8 ASSVGTSNGELF
NA TRBV30 AWSVNRGDYGYT
NA TRBV28 ASSPAGANVLT
few TRBV5-5 ASSSRQGSNQPQH
NA TRBV30 AWRQGGRETQY